This record looks at one T cell receptor (beta chain) sequence and its context. The sample belongs to a study of cytomegalovirus exposure and HLA in healthy donors. The overall study: Earlier, 150 million to 200 million T cells were analyzed, and around 100 million unique TCR beta sequences were found among them.

The PCR made use of 60 Vbeta and 13 Jbeta primers. Repertoires were generated with immunoSEQ multiplex PCR, while TCRdb's copy carries only in-frame clones and drops some. The data hold more than 80,000 clones, with about 81% observed a single time. The CDR3 covers 14 residues. Trimming stripped 1 base from V and 4 bases from J, with 10 bases between. CDR1 is SGHNT, CDR2 YENEEA, per germline. The sequenced sample consisted of PBMCs. The chain has TRBV11-3 and TRBJ1-2, with D perhaps matching TRBD1 (5 bases). This TCR was sampled from a woman aged 40 to 55 in good health and CMV-seropositive. CDR3 in DNA: TGTGCCAGCAGCTTAGGGGGGGACTCCTATGGCTACACCTTC. Translating gives CASSLGGDSYGYTF.